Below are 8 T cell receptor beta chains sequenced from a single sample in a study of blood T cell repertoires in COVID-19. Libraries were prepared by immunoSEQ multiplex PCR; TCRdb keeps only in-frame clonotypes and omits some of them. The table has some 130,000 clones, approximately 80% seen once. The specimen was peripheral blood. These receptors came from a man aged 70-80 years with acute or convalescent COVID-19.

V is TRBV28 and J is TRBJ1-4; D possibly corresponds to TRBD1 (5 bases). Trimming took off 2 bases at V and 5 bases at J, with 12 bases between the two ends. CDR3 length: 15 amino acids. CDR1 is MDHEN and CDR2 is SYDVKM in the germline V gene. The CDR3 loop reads CASSLEGLANEKLFF. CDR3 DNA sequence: TGTGCCAGCAGTTTAGAGGGACTGGCGAATGAAAAACTGTTTTTT.

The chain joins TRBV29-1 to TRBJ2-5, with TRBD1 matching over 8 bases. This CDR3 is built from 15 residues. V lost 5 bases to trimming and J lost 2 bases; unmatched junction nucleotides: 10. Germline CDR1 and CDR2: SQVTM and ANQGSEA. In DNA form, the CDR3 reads TGCAGCGTTACGGGAGACAGGGGATCGCAAGAGACCCAGTACTTC. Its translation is CSVTGDRGSQETQYF.

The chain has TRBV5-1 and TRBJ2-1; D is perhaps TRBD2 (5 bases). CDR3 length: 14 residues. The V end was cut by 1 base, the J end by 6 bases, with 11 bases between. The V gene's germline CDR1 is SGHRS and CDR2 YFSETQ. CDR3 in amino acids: CASSLYRETNEQFF. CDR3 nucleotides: TGCGCCAGCAGCTTGTATCGGGAAACCAATGAGCAGTTCTTC.

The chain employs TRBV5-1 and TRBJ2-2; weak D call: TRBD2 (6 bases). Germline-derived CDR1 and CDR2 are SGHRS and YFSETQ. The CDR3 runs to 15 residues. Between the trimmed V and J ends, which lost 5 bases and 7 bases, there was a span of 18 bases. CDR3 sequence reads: CASRPVPLGGGELFF. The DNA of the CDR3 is TGCGCCAGCAGGCCCGTGCCCCTCGGGGGCGGGGAGCTGTTTTTT. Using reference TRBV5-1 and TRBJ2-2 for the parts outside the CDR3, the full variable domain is KAGVTQTPRYLIKTRGQQVTLSCSPISGHRSVSWYQQTPGQGLQFLFEYFSETQRNKGNFPGRFSGRQFSNSRSEMNVSTLELGDSALYLCASRPVPLGGGELFFGEGSRLTVL.

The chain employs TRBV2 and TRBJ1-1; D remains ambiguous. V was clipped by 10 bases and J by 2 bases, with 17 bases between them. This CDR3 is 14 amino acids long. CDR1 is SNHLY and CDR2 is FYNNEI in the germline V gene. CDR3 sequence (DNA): TGTGCCACGAATAAGGTCGGGGTTAACACTGAAGCTTTCTTT. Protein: CATNKVGVNTEAFF.

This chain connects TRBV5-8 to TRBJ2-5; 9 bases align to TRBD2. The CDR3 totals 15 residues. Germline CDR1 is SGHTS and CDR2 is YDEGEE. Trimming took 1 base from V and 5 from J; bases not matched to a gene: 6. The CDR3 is CASSLSGTSRETQYF. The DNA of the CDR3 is TGTGCCAGCAGCTTGTCGGGGACTAGCCGTGAGACCCAGTACTTC.

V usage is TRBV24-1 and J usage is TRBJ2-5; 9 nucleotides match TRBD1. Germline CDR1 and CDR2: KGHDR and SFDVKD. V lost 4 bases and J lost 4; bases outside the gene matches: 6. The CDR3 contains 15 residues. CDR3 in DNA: TGTGCCACCAGTGAGTCGGGGACAGGGACAGAGACCCAGTACTTC. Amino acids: CATSESGTGTETQYF.

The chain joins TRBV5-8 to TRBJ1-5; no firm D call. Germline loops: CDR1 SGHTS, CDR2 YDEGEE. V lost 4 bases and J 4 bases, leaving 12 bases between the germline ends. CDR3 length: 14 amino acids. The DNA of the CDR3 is TGTGCCAGCAGCCCCTGGACTGGGAATCAGCCCCAGCATTTT. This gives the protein CASSPWTGNQPQHF.